This TCR beta chain was identified during a study of T cells in Graves' hyperthyroidism and ophthalmopathy. This clonotype was picked up many times. Germline CDR1 SGHTA, CDR2 FQGNSA. The V segment lost 7 bases and the J segment 2 bases; nucleotides outside the gene matches: 7. The CDR3 spans 14 residues. The source material, RNA transcripts, was used to amplify TCR beta CDR3 regions. In the first-round RT-PCR of the TCR CDR3, the HTBI primer set was used. TCRdb used MiXCR to reprocess the multiplex PCR reads, holding one entry per CDR3 protein. This table holds fewer than 350,000 distinct CDR3 sequences, 13% found once.

The sample taken for sequencing was blood. J is TRBJ2-7 and V is TRBV7-2; 8 bases are shared with TRBD1. This clonotype was sampled from a woman younger than 45 with Graves' hyperthyroidism that later progressed to Graves' ophthalmopathy. CDR3 nucleotide sequence: TGTGCCAGCACCCAGACAGGGGCTACCTACGAGCAGTACTTC. It specifies CASTQTGATYEQYF.